Given below is one T cell receptor (beta chain) in context. It has no known antigen specificity. Per-base qualities were not stored, and no clone one base away is much larger. Via the germline V gene, CDR1 is SGDLS and CDR2 YYNGEE. Trimming takes 4 bases from V and 4 bases from J, and the germline ends sit 12 bases apart. Its CDR3 holds 13 amino acids, cysteine through phenylalanine. Only the CDR3 DNA stays, 39 bases, in frame from base 1. The sample comes from a study of Ad26.COV2.S vaccination and SARS-CoV-2 variants (dated by TCRdb to about 2021). In terms of the full investigation: Vaccine-arm donors came from COV1001, a multicentre, randomized, double-blind, placebo-controlled phase I-IIa trial of Ad26.COV2.S in healthy adults. Ad26.COV2.S was administered intramuscularly at 5 x 10^10 or 1 x 10^11 viral particles, either as a single shot or as two shots given 56 days apart. A total of roughly 30 samples were included in the TCR-sequenced set, comprising around 19 Ad26.COV2.S vaccine recipients, 5 placebo recipients and 8 SARS-CoV-2 convalescent individuals. Investigators remained blinded to trial group allocation during experiments and outcome assessment. TCRbeta repertoire sequencing served as the tool for gauging how specific and how broad the SARS-CoV-2-reactive T cell receptors were following Ad26.COV2.S vaccination. Trial participants were randomized into five groups of five, in which low-dose or high-dose Ad26.COV2.S was given once or twice, or placebo was given on both occasions. The paper's findings and limits, for the study overall: It was noted by the authors that total T cell responses may have been underestimated by the TCR breadth and depth analyses. The study was not powered to compare responses between vaccine doses or regimens. Vaccine and placebo recipients had similar non-spike TCR breadth, a finding consistent with the vaccine containing only spike. Compared with placebo recipients, Ad26.COV2.S recipients showed higher spike-specific TCR breadth (P = 0.0014). After vaccination, substantial breadth of spike-specific CD8+ and CD4+ T cell responses was reported.

Reading the label with the study, this specimen's treatment or condition is: around 19 received Ad26.COV2.S at low or high dose, single or two shots; several received placebo; per-sample allocation not given. For vaccine and placebo recipients, the sequenced repertoires came from samples collected on day 63 after the first injection. Between 29 July and 7 August 2020, Cohort 1b enrolled about 27 adults aged 18-55 years at one site in Boston, USA. Ad26.COV2.S consisted of a replication-incompetent adenovirus type 26 vector by which a prefusion-stabilized SARS-CoV-2 spike protein from the original Wuhan strain was expressed. The immunoSEQ Assay was the method used to sequence TCRbeta CDR3 regions. After extraction, genomic DNA underwent amplification by bias-controlled multiplex PCR, followed by high-throughput sequencing. In the original analysis: To quantify the absolute abundance of each unique TCRbeta CDR3 region, sequences were collapsed and filtered. Usable DNA was measured by amplifying reference genes present in all nucleated cells, and TCRbeta template counts were normalized to that usable DNA to estimate T cell fraction. Repertoire TCRs were annotated as SARS-CoV-2-specific when V gene, CDR3 amino acid sequence and J gene were exactly matched to a known reactive TCR set. The reference SARS-CoV-2 TCR set was derived from MIRA and filtered for enrichment in COVID-19-positive ImmuneCODE repertoires, a step that removed public or cross-reactive TCRs. Using the MIRA antigens, annotated TCRs were further analysed by specific ORF or by position within an ORF. Breadth was defined as the number of annotated unique rearrangements divided by the total number of unique productive rearrangements, and depth was defined as the summed frequency of the annotated unique rearrangements. Group comparisons of TCR breadth used two-sided Wilcoxon rank-sum tests. In TCRdb, the immuneACCESS table is reduced to in-frame sequences with V and J assigned. These tables do not hold every clone; where another copy was compared, an unresolved V gene accounts for under half, and the others remain unexplained. Clone size and V and J calls were adopted from that table, with D and trimming inferred from the DNA. The sample yields roughly 400,000 clones; roughly 87% were counted once. The top ten constitute about 4.5% of the sample.

Sample: peripheral blood, taken in a trial of Ad26.COV2.S vaccine versus placebo. The source is a person between 18 and 60 years old who received the Ad26.COV2.S COVID-19 vaccine or a placebo. The sequence is built from TRBV9 and TRBJ2-7, with the D gene not confidently named. The CDR3 amino acid sequence is: CASSPSPGYEQYF. The DNA reads TGTGCCAGCAGCCCCTCCCCAGGTTACGAGCAGTACTTC.